One sample yielded the 19 T cell receptor beta chains listed below, sequenced in a study of metastatic and nonmetastatic thyroid tumors. Patients underwent thyroid surgery, and none had received any treatment before it. Using MiXCR, TCRdb reanalyzed the PCR reads. The sample includes approximately 30,000 clones, roughly 4% seen only once; the top ten take roughly 3.2%. The sample consisted of blood. These receptor sequences come from a male donor with papillary thyroid cancer or a benign thyroid nodule (not recorded which). Some clones in this sample may be carry-over from other donors' samples.

The gene calls are TRBV12-3 or TRBV12-4 and TRBJ1-5; 7 bases agree with TRBD1. V lost 6 bases to trimming and J lost 3 bases; unmatched junction nucleotides: 5. This CDR3 is built from 14 residues. CDR3 in DNA: TGTGCCAGCAGGCATACAGGGGCCAATCAGCCCCAGCATTTT. Protein product: CASRHTGANQPQHF.

This clone has only a few counts. The CDR3, as DNA: TGTGCCAGCAGCTTAGGTTTCAAGTTGGGGGACGAGCAGTACTTC. It codes for CASSLGFKLGDEQYF. The chain is built from TRBV11-2 and TRBJ2-7; D possibly matches TRBD1 or TRBD2 (5 bases each). This CDR3 has 15 residues. Trimming took off 1 base at V and 5 bases at J, with 15 bases between the two ends. Per germline, CDR1 SGHAT and CDR2 FQNNGV.

This clone was seen only a few times. The chain has TRBV9 and TRBJ2-1; 12 bases line up with TRBD2. Germline-derived CDR1 and CDR2 are SGDLS and YYNGEE. After removal of 4 bases from V and 7 bases from J, the junction contained 9 bases not matched to a gene. CDR3 length: 16 residues. DNA for the CDR3: TGTGCCAGCAGCTCACGGACTAGCGGGATCCGGAATGAGCAGTTCTTC. It encodes CASSSRTSGIRNEQFF.

This clone rates as medium-sized (0.01 to 0.1%). The rearrangement joins TRBV28 to TRBJ1-1; D ambiguous. Germline CDR1 is MDHEN and CDR2 is SYDVKM. Trimming took off 1 base at V and 1 base at J, with 4 bases between the two ends. The CDR3 runs to 13 residues. CDR3 loop: CASSLFSNTEAFF. CDR3 coding DNA: TGTGCCAGCAGTTTATTTTCGAACACTGAAGCTTTCTTT.

Regarding this clone: Additional DNA sequences in this sample encode the identical CDR3. The chain combines TRBV24-1 with TRBJ2-2, with D perhaps TRBD2 (5 bases). CDR3 length: 16 residues. Germline loops: CDR1 KGHDR, CDR2 SFDVKD. The V gene lost 1 base and the J gene lost 0 bases, with 8 bases spanning the gap. This CDR3 is CATSDFTGTNTGELFF. As DNA, the CDR3 is TGTGCCACCAGTGATTTTACCGGGACGAACACCGGGGAGCTGTTTTTT.

The chain employs TRBV6-1 and TRBJ2-7; 13 bases are a match to TRBD2. V shed 7 bases, J shed 2 bases, and the junction held 2 bases outside the gene matches. The length of the CDR3 is 14 residues. The germline CDR1 and CDR2 sequences are MNHNS and SASEGT. The CDR3 nucleotides read TGTGCCAGCATCGGGACTAGCGGGACCTACGAGCAGTACTTC. It specifies CASIGTSGTYEQYF.

This clone was counted ten times or more. The identical CDR3 is also encoded by other nucleotide sequences in the sample. V usage is TRBV27 and J usage is TRBJ2-5; perhaps D is TRBD1 or TRBD2 (5 bases each). In germline, CDR1 is MNHEY, CDR2 SMNVEV (reference sequence). Trimming cost V 5 bases and J 1 base, with 11 bases left between them. The CDR3 runs 14 residues. DNA for the CDR3: TGTGCCAGCAGTCCGATCGGGACCCAAGAGACCCAGTACTTC. It yields the protein CASSPIGTQETQYF.

This clone was observed many times. The chain carries TRBV7-8 and TRBJ1-2; 11 bases fit TRBD1. Germline V gives CDR1 SGHVS, CDR2 FQNEAQ. V was clipped by 5 bases and J by 4 bases; unmatched bases: 3. The CDR3 spans 14 residues. The CDR3 reads CASSRDRGTYGYTF. The CDR3, as DNA: TGTGCCAGCAGCCGGGACAGGGGGACCTATGGCTACACCTTC.

This clone was counted at least ten times. V gene TRBV18 combines with J gene TRBJ2-6; 7 bases fit TRBD2. The CDR3 length is 15 residues. Germline-derived CDR1 and CDR2 are KGHSH and LQKENI. The V gene end was trimmed by 3 bases and the J gene end by 2 bases; junction bases not matched to a gene: 1. CDR3 region: CASSPGGAGANVLTF. The CDR3 coding sequence is TGTGCCAGCTCACCGGGGGGGGCTGGGGCCAACGTCCTGACTTTC.

The chain joins TRBV5-1 to TRBJ1-6; TRBD1 is a possible D gene (6 bases). CDR1 and CDR2 (germline): SGHRS, YFSETQ. This CDR3 spans 16 amino acids. The V and J ends lost 3 bases and 5 bases respectively, with 15 bases between them. CDR3 residues: CASSYGLGANNSPLHF. The CDR3 region has the DNA TGCGCCAGCAGCTACGGACTGGGGGCGAATAATTCACCCCTCCACTTT.

This clone qualifies as medium-sized. The rearrangement joins TRBV6-1 to TRBJ1-5; maybe TRBD1 (5 bases). The CDR3 extends over 15 amino acids. Trimming removed 1 base at V and 2 bases at J, with 9 bases between. Germline V gene data show CDR1 as MNHNS and CDR2 as SASEGT. The CDR3 region is CASSEDTGGNQPQHF. The CDR3 nucleotides read TGTGCCAGCAGTGAAGATACAGGAGGCAATCAGCCCCAGCATTTT.

The CDR3 loop reads CASSYSGSEADTQHF. DNA for the CDR3: TGTGCCAGCAGTTATAGCGGGAGTGAGGCAGATACGCAGCATTTT. The chain uses TRBV12-3 or TRBV12-4 and TRBJ2-3; D not certain. The better agreement between TRBJ1-5 and the DNA end casts doubt on the J call. CDR3 size: 15 residues.

This clone was picked up a small number of times. The CDR3 coding sequence is TGTGCCAGCAGTGATTTGGAGGCGAACAAGCAGTACTTC. Its protein product is CASSDLEANKQYF. The V call is TRBV6-1, the J call TRBJ2-7; a weak D match, TRBD2 (5 bases). The CDR3 runs to 13 residues. V was shortened by 3 bases and J by 8 bases, with 14 bases between the two germline ends. From germline, CDR1 is MNHNS and CDR2 SASEGT.

This clone was observed a few times. V usage is TRBV12-5 and J usage is TRBJ2-7, with D unresolved. The length of the CDR3 is 14 residues. The ends were cut back, 6 bases at V and 3 bases at J, with 15 bases in the middle. Looked up from germline, CDR1 is LGHNT and CDR2 is FRNRAP. This CDR3 is CASGPKKHNYEQYF. The CDR3, as DNA: TGTGCTAGTGGCCCTAAAAAACACAACTACGAGCAGTACTTC.

This clone appeared many times. The chain is built from TRBV7-8 and TRBJ1-5; TRBD1 might be the D (6 bases). Between the trimmed V and J ends, which lost 2 bases and 6 bases, there was a span of 11 bases. The CDR3 loop spans 14 amino acids. Germline lookup yields CDR1 SGHVS and CDR2 FQNEAQ. The CDR3 DNA reads as TGTGCCAGCAGCTTATTAAACAGGGTTCAGCCCCAGCATTTT. This gives the protein CASSLLNRVQPQHF.

This clone ranks as medium-sized. V usage is TRBV28 and J usage is TRBJ1-1; the D is unclear. Germline V CDR1 and CDR2: MDHEN, SYDVKM. V gave up 2 bases and J gave up 3 bases, with 10 bases separating them. The CDR3 loop spans 14 amino acids. In DNA form, the CDR3 reads TGTGCCAGCAGTTTAACGGGGAGGCACACTGAAGCTTTCTTT. Translation gives CASSLTGRHTEAFF.

This clone was seen only a few times. The chain combines TRBV11-2 with TRBJ1-2; D not certain. Germline V gene data show CDR1 as SGHAT and CDR2 as FQNNGV. The CDR3 spans 13 residues. Trimming removed 5 bases at V and 8 bases at J, with 15 bases between. The CDR3 sequence is CASSPARGGGYTF. CDR3 nucleotide sequence: TGTGCCAGCAGCCCCGCACGCGGAGGAGGCTACACCTTC.

The table lists this clone with a few counts. The chain carries TRBV20-1 and TRBJ1-2; TRBD1 might be the D (6 bases). The CDR3 has 13 residues. Looked up from germline, CDR1 is DFQATT and CDR2 is SNEGSKA (reference sequence). The ends were cut back, 2 bases at V and 8 bases at J, with 15 bases in the middle. CDR3 DNA sequence: TGCAGTGCTAGACTCCGGGGGCGCAAGGGCTACACCTTC. Protein sequence: CSARLRGRKGYTF.

This clone has a count of ten or more. J is TRBJ2-1 and V is TRBV6-1, with 9 bases aligning to TRBD2. The junction had 11 bases not matched to a gene; V was cut back by 4 bases and J by 1 base. This CDR3 has 18 residues. The germline V gene encodes CDR1 MNHNS and CDR2 SASEGT. The CDR3 DNA follows: TGTGCCAGCAGTGGTAGCGGGAGTATCTTAGGGTCCTACAATGAGCAGTTCTTC. This encodes CASSGSGSILGSYNEQFF.